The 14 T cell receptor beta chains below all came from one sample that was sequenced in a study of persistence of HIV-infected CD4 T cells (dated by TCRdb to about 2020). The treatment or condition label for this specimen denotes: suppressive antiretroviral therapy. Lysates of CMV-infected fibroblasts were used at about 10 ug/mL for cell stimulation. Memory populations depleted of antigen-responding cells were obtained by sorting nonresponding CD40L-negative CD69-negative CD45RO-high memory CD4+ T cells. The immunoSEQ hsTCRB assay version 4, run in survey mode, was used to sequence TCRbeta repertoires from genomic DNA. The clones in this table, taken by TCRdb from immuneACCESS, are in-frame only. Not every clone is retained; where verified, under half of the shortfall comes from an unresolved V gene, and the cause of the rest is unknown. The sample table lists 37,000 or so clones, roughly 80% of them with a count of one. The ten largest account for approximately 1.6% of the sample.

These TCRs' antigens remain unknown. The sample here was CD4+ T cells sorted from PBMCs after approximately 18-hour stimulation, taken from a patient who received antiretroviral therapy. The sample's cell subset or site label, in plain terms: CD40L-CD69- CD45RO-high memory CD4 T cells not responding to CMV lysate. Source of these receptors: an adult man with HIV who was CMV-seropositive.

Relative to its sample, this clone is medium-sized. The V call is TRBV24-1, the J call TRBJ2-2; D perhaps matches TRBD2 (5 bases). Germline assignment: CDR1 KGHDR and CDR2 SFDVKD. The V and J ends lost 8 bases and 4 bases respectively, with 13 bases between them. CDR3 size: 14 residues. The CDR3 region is CATKGEGATGELFF. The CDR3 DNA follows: TGTGCCACCAAAGGTGAGGGAGCCACCGGGGAGCTGTTTTTT.

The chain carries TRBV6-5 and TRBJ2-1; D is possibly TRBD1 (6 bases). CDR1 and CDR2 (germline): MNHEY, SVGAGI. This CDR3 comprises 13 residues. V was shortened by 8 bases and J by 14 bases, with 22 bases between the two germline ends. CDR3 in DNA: TGTGCCAGCGGCGAACCTGGGGGCTCAAGGGAGTTCTTC. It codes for CASGEPGGSREFF.

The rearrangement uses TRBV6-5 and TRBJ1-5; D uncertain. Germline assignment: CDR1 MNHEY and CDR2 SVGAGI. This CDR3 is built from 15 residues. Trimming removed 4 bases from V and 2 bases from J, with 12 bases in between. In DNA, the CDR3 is TGTGCCAGCAGTTCAACATCCCCGGGCAATCAGCCCCAGCATTTT. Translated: CASSSTSPGNQPQHF.

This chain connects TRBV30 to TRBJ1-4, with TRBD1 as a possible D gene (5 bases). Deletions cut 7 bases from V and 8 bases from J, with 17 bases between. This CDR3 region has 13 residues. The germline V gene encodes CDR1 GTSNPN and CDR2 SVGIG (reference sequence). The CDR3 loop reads CASSGKGREKLFF. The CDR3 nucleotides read TGTGCCTCATCAGGGAAGGGACGAGAAAAACTGTTTTTT.

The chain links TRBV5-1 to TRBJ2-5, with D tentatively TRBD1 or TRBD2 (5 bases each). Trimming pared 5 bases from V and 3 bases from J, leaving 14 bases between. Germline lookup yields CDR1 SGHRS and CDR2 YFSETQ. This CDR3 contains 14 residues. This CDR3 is CASRGTPAEETQYF. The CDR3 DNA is TGCGCCAGCAGGGGGACCCCCGCTGAAGAGACCCAGTACTTC.

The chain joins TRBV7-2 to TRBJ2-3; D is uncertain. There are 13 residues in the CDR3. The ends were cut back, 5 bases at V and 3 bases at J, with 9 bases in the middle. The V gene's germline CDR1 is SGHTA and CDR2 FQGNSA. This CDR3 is CASSRVPTDTQYF. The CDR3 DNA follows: TGTGCCAGCAGCCGCGTACCAACAGATACGCAGTATTTT.

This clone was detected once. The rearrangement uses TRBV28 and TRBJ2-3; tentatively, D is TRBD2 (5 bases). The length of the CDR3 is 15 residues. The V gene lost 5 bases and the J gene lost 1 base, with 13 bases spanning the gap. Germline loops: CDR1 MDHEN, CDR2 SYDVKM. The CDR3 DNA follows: TGTGCCAGCAGTCGACACCACGGGGGCACAGATACGCAGTATTTT. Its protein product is CASSRHHGGTDTQYF.

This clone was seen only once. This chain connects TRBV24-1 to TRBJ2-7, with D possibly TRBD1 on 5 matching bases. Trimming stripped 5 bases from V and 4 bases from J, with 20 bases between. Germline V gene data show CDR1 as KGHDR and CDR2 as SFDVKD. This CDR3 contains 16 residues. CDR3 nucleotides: TGTGCCACCAGTGCTACTACAGGATCTGGGCTATACGAGCAGTACTTC. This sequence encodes CATSATTGSGLYEQYF.

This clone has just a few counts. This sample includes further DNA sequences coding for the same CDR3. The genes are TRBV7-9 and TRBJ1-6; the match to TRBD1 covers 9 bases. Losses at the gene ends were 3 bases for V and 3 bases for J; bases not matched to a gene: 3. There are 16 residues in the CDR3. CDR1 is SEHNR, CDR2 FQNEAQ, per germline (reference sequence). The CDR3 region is CASSLGQGFYNSPLHF. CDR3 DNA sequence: TGTGCCAGCAGCTTGGGACAGGGCTTCTATAATTCACCCCTCCACTTT.

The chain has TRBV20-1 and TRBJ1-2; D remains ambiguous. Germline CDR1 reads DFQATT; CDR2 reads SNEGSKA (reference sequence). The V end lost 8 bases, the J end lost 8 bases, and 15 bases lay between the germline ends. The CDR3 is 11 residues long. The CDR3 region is CSTDHPGGYTF. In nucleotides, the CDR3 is TGCAGTACCGACCACCCGGGGGGCTACACCTTC.

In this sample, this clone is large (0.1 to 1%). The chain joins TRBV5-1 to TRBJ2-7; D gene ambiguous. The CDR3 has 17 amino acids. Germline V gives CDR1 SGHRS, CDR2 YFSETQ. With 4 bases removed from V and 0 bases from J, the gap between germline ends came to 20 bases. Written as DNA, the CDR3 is TGCGCCAGCAGCCTCCGAATGGGTCCGACAAGCTCCTACGAGCAGTACTTC. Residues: CASSLRMGPTSSYEQYF.

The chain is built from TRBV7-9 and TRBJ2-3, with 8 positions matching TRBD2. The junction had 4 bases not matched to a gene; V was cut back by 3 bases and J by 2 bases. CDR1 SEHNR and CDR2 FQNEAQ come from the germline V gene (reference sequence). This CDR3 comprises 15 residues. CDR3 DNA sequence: TGTGCCAGCAGCTTGGGCGGGGGGAACACAGATACGCAGTATTTT. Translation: CASSLGGGNTDTQYF.

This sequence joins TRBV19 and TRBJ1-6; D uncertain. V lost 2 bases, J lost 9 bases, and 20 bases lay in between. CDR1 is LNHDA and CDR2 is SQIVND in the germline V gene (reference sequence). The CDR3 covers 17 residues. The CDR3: CASSILPMKARGSPLHF. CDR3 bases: TGTGCCAGTAGTATACTCCCGATGAAAGCGAGAGGTTCACCCCTCCACTTT.

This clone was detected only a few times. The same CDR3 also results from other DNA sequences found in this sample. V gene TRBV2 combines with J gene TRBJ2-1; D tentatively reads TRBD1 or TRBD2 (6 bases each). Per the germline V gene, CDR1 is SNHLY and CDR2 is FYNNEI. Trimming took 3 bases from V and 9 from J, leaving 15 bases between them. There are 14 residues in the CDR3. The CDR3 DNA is TGTGCCAGCAGTGATCAAGGGGGGTGGGGTGAGCAGTTCTTC. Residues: CASSDQGGWGEQFF.